This entry lists 20 T cell receptor beta chains sequenced from one sample in a study of blood T cells in healthy people across ages (dated by TCRdb to between 2015 and 2016). The library was generated by 5' RACE. The sequencer was an Illumina HiSeq 2500. A second about 7 to 11 cycle PCR used a sample-barcoded 5' primer and a J-beta primer mix. TCRdb's own reprocessing of the public reads used fastp at Q25 and MiXCR and kept productive beta chains. Rows with a matching CDR3 protein are joined into one entry that keeps the most common DNA and genes. The sample yields approximately 820,000 distinct CDR3 sequences; more than 40% were counted once. The ten largest clones take up nearly 20% of the sample. The sequenced sample was blood. All receptors derive from a man between 60 and 75 years old in good health.

This clonotype was seen only a few times. The J gene is TRBJ2-7, the V gene TRBV18; D not resolved. TRBJ2-5 matches the DNA end more closely, so the J call is doubtful. Germline V CDR1 and CDR2: KGHSH, LQKENI. The CDR3 has 13 amino acids. This chain's CDR3 is CASSPGSKETQYF. The CDR3 DNA sequence: TGTGCCAGCTCACCTGGCAGTAAAGAGACCCAGTACTTC.

This chain connects TRBV29-1 to TRBJ1-1, with no clear D. Between the trimmed V and J ends, which lost 6 bases and 7 bases, there was a span of 18 bases. The CDR3 extends over 13 amino acids. CDR1 and CDR2 from the germline V gene are SQVTM and ANQGSEA. In DNA form, the CDR3 reads TGCAGCGTCCTTCACTACTTGACATATGAAGCTTTCTTT. Protein sequence: CSVLHYLTYEAFF.

In this sample, this clonotype turned up a few times. The V gene is TRBV20-1, the J gene TRBJ2-7; 7 bases match TRBD2. There are 13 residues in the CDR3. Trimming removed 5 bases from V and 0 bases from J; junction bases left unmatched: 4. CDR1 is DFQATT and CDR2 is SNEGSKA in the germline V gene (reference sequence). CDR3 region: CSALGRDSYEQYF. Written as DNA, the CDR3 is TGCAGTGCTCTTGGGAGGGACTCCTACGAGCAGTACTTC.

The CDR3 DNA reads TGTGCCAGCAGCTTTGGGGGGGGAAACTATGGCTACACCTTC. It encodes CASSFGGGNYGYTF. This chain links TRBV7-2 with TRBJ1-2, with D tentatively TRBD1 (5 bases). V was cut by 3 bases and J by 2 bases, with 10 bases left in between. Germline V gene data show CDR1 as SGHTA and CDR2 as FQGNSA. This CDR3 contains 14 residues. The variable domain in full, with the rest retrieved from reference TRBV7-2 and TRBJ1-2, is GAGVSQSPSNKVTEKGKDVELRCDPISGHTALYWYRQSLGQGLEFLIYFQGNSAPDKSGLPSDRFSAERTGGSVSTLTIQRTQQEDSAVYLCASSFGGGNYGYTFGSGTRLTVV.

V gene TRBV4-1 combines with J gene TRBJ1-4; possibly TRBD1 for D (5 bases). Per the germline V gene, CDR1 is MGHRA and CDR2 is YSYEKL. This CDR3 is built from 16 residues. Trimming left V 1 base short and J 8 bases short, with 17 bases between. For the CDR3, the DNA is TGCGCCAGCAGCCAAGTACAGGATAACTGGGGAGAAAAACTGTTTTTT. Amino acid sequence: CASSQVQDNWGEKLFF.

Comment on this clonotype: With a much larger clone just one base away, this may be a read error. V and J are TRBV29-1 and TRBJ2-5; D gene ambiguous. The assigned J gene may be wrong: the sequence end matches TRBJ2-7 better. CDR1 and CDR2 (germline): SQVTM, ANQGSEA. CDR3 length: 14 amino acids. In DNA, the CDR3 is TGCAGCGTTGAAGCTGGTCTTAAAAACTACGAGCAGTACTTC. Encoded protein: CSVEAGLKNYEQYF.

The table lists this clonotype with many counts. For the CDR3, the DNA is TGCGCCAGCAGCACTGGTACTAGCGGACTCTACGAGCAGTACTTC. Amino acid sequence: CASSTGTSGLYEQYF. J is TRBJ2-7 and V is TRBV5-1, with 8 bases fitting TRBD2. Germline V gives CDR1 SGHRS, CDR2 YFSETQ. The CDR3 loop spans 15 amino acids. Trimming took 4 bases from V and 3 from J; bases not matched to a gene: 9.

This clonotype was picked up a small number of times. The chain joins TRBV7-2 to TRBJ1-2; 8 bases line up with TRBD1. With V trimmed by 1 base and J by 7 bases, 8 bases remained unmatched. CDR3 length: 15 amino acids. Per the germline V gene, CDR1 is SGHTA and CDR2 is FQGNSA. The CDR3 region is CASSLGGQGARGYTF. In DNA, the CDR3 is TGTGCCAGCAGCTTAGGAGGACAGGGAGCTCGTGGCTACACCTTC.

This clonotype has just one count. Possible read error: a much larger clone is one base away. The genes are TRBV11-2 and TRBJ1-5; D is possibly TRBD1 (6 bases). The CDR3 totals 15 residues. The germline V gene encodes CDR1 SGHAT and CDR2 FQNNGV. The CDR3 DNA reads TGTGCCAGCACCAAAGAACAGGGCCGCAATCTGCCCCAGCATTTT. This sequence encodes CASTKEQGRNLPQHF.

This chain joins TRBV9 and TRBJ1-5; 9 bases match TRBD1. Germline CDR1 is SGDLS and CDR2 is YYNGEE. V shed 4 bases, J shed 2 bases, and the junction held 4 bases outside the gene matches. This CDR3 has 15 residues. CDR3: CASSKQGAGNQPQHF. For the CDR3, the DNA is TGTGCCAGCAGCAAACAGGGGGCAGGCAATCAGCCCCAGCATTTT.

The V call is TRBV6-2 or TRBV6-3, the J call TRBJ1-1; D remains unclear. The CDR3 is made up of 12 amino acids. Looked up from germline, CDR1 is MNHEY and CDR2 is SVGEGT. The V end lost 6 bases, the J end lost 9 bases, and 14 bases lay between the germline ends. The CDR3 nucleotides read TGTGCCAGCAGCAACACCCAGCCGAAAGCTTTCTTT. This translates into CASSNTQPKAFF.

This clonotype was counted a few times. The chain carries TRBV6-1 and TRBJ2-7; 11 bases agree with TRBD1. CDR1 and CDR2 (germline): MNHNS, SASEGT. The junction had 6 bases not matched to a gene; V was cut back by 2 bases and J by 6 bases. This CDR3 contains 15 residues. The CDR3 DNA follows: TGTGCCAGCAGTGAACGGGACAGGGGGATCAGCGAGCAGTACTTC. Amino acids: CASSERDRGISEQYF.

The V gene is TRBV29-1, the J gene TRBJ2-1, with 10 bases that match TRBD2. V lost 3 bases and J lost 8; bases outside the gene matches: 10. The CDR3 sequence is 15 residues long. Per germline, CDR1 SQVTM and CDR2 ANQGSEA. DNA of the CDR3: TGCAGCGTTGATCCTCCTAGCGGGAGTATGGATGAGCAGTTCTTC. Protein: CSVDPPSGSMDEQFF.

Notes on this clonotype: Since no conserved phenylalanine or tryptophan closes the CDR3, a read error is the likely cause. The CDR3 bases are TGTGCCAGCAGTGAATCCCCCACAGATACGCAGTATCTT. As protein: CASSESPTDTQYL. This chain links TRBV25-1 with TRBJ2-3; D not resolved. The CDR3 spans 13 residues. The V end lost 1 base, the J end lost 2 bases, and 4 bases lay between the germline ends. Germline CDR1 and CDR2: MGHDK and SYGVNS.

In DNA form, the CDR3 reads TGCGCCAGCAGTGAGTTGAGGGGAAGAGATGAAGCTTTCTTT. This encodes CASSELRGRDEAFF. V and J are TRBV10-2 and TRBJ1-1; a weak D match, TRBD1 (5 bases). CDR3 size: 14 residues. V was pared by 1 base and J by 7 bases, with 13 bases between. CDR1 and CDR2 from the germline V gene are WSHSY and SAAADI.

V is TRBV4-1 and J is TRBJ1-5; possible D gene TRBD1, 5 bases. Germline loops: CDR1 MGHRA, CDR2 YSYEKL. The CDR3 has 16 amino acids. V was pared by 1 base and J by 0 bases, with 10 bases between. The CDR3 is CASSQGDQDSNQPQHF. CDR3 DNA: TGCGCCAGCAGCCAAGGGGACCAAGATAGCAATCAGCCCCAGCATTTT.

This clonotype was seen more than once but under ten times. The chain is built from TRBV3-1 and TRBJ2-3; D might be TRBD2 (5 bases). The CDR3 consists of 14 residues. Trimming shortened V by 2 bases and J by 0 bases, and 6 bases separated the two germline ends. Germline assignment: CDR1 LGHDT and CDR2 YNNKEL (reference sequence). Here the CDR3 reads CASSQTRSTDTQYF. DNA of the CDR3: TGTGCCAGCAGCCAAACTAGGAGCACAGATACGCAGTATTTT.

The table lists this clonotype with a few counts. This chain links TRBV5-1 with TRBJ1-4, with TRBD1 as a possible D gene (5 bases). Trimming removed 4 bases at V and 4 bases at J, with 11 bases between. Germline V lookup: CDR1 SGHRS, CDR2 YFSETQ. The CDR3 consists of 14 residues. The CDR3 nucleotides read TGCGCCAGCAGCCAGGGACTCCTTAATGAAAAACTGTTTTTT. Its protein is CASSQGLLNEKLFF.

The chain combines TRBV2 with TRBJ2-5; either TRBD1 or TRBD2 may supply D (6 bases each). The CDR3 has 12 amino acids. Germline assignment: CDR1 SNHLY and CDR2 FYNNEI. V lost 7 bases to trimming and J lost 4 bases, with 10 bases between them. The CDR3 DNA reads as TGTGCCAGCAAGGGGGGAGGAGAGACCCAGTACTTC. Amino acid sequence: CASKGGGETQYF.

This clonotype was detected only a few times. Compared with germline, one end of the junction differs, possibly owing to a read error. The rearrangement joins TRBV7-2 to TRBJ1-2, with TRBD1 as a possible D gene (6 bases). There are 15 residues in the CDR3. CDR1 SGHTA and CDR2 FQGNSA come from the germline V gene. CDR3 sequence reads: CASSLSTGMAYGCTF. CDR3 sequence (DNA): TGTGCCAGCAGCCTTTCGACAGGAATGGCCTATGGCTGCACCTTC.